This is a list of T cell receptor beta chains from one sample in a study of liver allograft versus peripheral blood T cells. One entry per CDR3 protein results from TCRdb running MiXCR on the reads. Among about 6,600 distinct CDR3 sequences listed, roughly 17% were seen once. All receptors come from a human patient who had a liver transplant. The graft donor may have contributed some T cells. Both conserved end residues are part of each CDR3. A D gene is named only where the DNA matches it firmly. Size is stated for part of the rows, as once, few or many counts, or as a class when the clone is expanded.

V gene,D gene,J gene,clone size,CDR3 DNA,CDR3 protein
TRBV6-1,-,TRBJ1-1,medium-sized,TGTGCCAGCAGGGGGATAGGAACTGAAGCTTTCTTT,CASRGIGTEAFF
TRBV18,-,TRBJ2-2,medium-sized,TGTGCCAGCTCAGACCTCTTTGACACCGGGGAGCTGTTTTTT,CASSDLFDTGELFF
TRBV6-5,-,TRBJ2-7,medium-sized,TGTGCCAGCAGATCCCGTTCCGAGCAGTACTTC,CASRSRSEQYF
TRBV2,-,TRBJ1-1,-,TGTGCCAGCAGTGAACTGGGGTTTGGAGCTTTCTTT,CASSELGFGAFF
TRBV20-1,-,TRBJ1-5,-,TGCAGTGCTAGAGAAATGCGCGCGGGTTGGGGCAATCAGCCCCAGCATTTT,CSAREMRAGWGNQPQHF
TRBV11-1,-,TRBJ1-1,medium-sized,TGTGCCAGCAGCACCTTCGGACGGGTGAACACTGAAGCTTTCTTT,CASSTFGRVNTEAFF
TRBV7-2,-,TRBJ1-1,medium-sized,TGTGCCAGCAGCCCTGGGTGGTCCCGCACTGAAGCTTTCTTT,CASSPGWSRTEAFF
TRBV6-5,-,TRBJ1-1,-,TGTGCCAGCAGTTACCCCCCGGGGGCGCGAGGGAACACTGAAGCTTTCTTT,CASSYPPGARGNTEAFF
TRBV12-3/TRBV12-4,-,TRBJ1-2,few,TGTGCCAGCAGTCGAGGACAGTCCTATGGCTACACCTTC,CASSRGQSYGYTF
TRBV20-1,-,TRBJ1-1,-,TGCAGTGCTGGACTAGGGGGTAGAGGCACTGAAGCTTTCTTT,CSAGLGGRGTEAFF
TRBV7-3,-,TRBJ2-2,medium-sized,TGTGCCAGCAGCCCGACAGTGAACACCGGGGAGCTGTTTTTT,CASSPTVNTGELFF
TRBV11-2,-,TRBJ1-1,many,TGTGCCAGCAGCCTTGCACTCGGACAGAAAGCTTTCTTT,CASSLALGQKAFF